The 28 T cell receptor beta chains below all came from one sample that was sequenced in a study of blood T cell repertoires in COVID-19. The method was immunoSEQ multiplex PCR; TCRdb's version includes in-frame clones alone and lacks a portion of them. The sample carries about 330,000 clones, about 87% recorded once. Material: PBMCs or T cells enriched from blood (not recorded which). Every receptor here comes from a man aged 25-40 years who had recovered from COVID-19.

The chain couples TRBV7-2 to TRBJ2-7, with 8 bases lining up with TRBD1. The ends lost 2 bases at V and 3 bases at J; junction bases unmatched: 9. The CDR3 loop spans 16 amino acids. Germline CDR1 reads SGHTA; CDR2 reads FQGNSA. In DNA, the CDR3 is TGTGCCAGCAGCTTAAGGTACGGACAGGGACTCTACGAGCAGTACTTC. This sequence encodes CASSLRYGQGLYEQYF.

The rearrangement links TRBV6-2 or TRBV6-3 to TRBJ2-5; no definite D call. The CDR3 is 17 residues long. The ends were cut back, 2 bases at V and 1 base at J, with 17 bases in the middle. Germline CDR1 MNHEY, CDR2 SVGEGT. The CDR3 is CASSYGPRYSGQETQYF. The CDR3, as DNA: TGTGCCAGCAGTTACGGGCCCCGATACTCTGGCCAAGAGACCCAGTACTTC.

This clone was counted between two and nine times. The J gene is TRBJ1-3, the V gene TRBV2, with 8 positions matching TRBD1. CDR1 is SNHLY and CDR2 is FYNNEI in the germline V gene. J was trimmed by 9 bases and V by 3 bases; bases with no gene match: 7. The CDR3 loop spans 14 amino acids. The chain's CDR3 is CASSERTGMSTIYF. CDR3 coding DNA: TGTGCCAGCAGTGAGCGGACAGGGATGTCCACCATATATTTT.

The V and J genes are TRBV2 and TRBJ2-2; 11 positions match TRBD1. Per germline, CDR1 SNHLY and CDR2 FYNNEI. V shed 6 bases, J shed 5 bases, and the junction held 2 bases outside the gene matches. The CDR3 totals 14 residues. The CDR3 coding sequence is TGTGCCAGCAGGGGGACAGGGGGAACCGGGGAGCTGTTTTTT. It translates to CASRGTGGTGELFF.

The chain uses TRBV3-1 (or the pseudogene TRBV3-2) and TRBJ1-6, with a possible D match to TRBD1 (6 bases). CDR1 is LGHDT and CDR2 is YNNKEL in the germline V gene (reference sequence). The CDR3 contains 15 residues. The V end was cut by 1 base, the J end by 8 bases, with 12 bases between. The CDR3 loop is CASSQAPAGDSPLHF. CDR3 bases: TGTGCCAGCAGCCAAGCCCCGGCAGGGGATTCACCCCTCCACTTT.

The rearrangement uses TRBV19 and TRBJ2-7; possible D gene TRBD1, 5 bases. Deletions cut 3 bases from V and 4 bases from J, with 13 bases between. CDR1 and CDR2 from the germline V gene are LNHDA and SQIVND (reference sequence). The CDR3 extends over 14 amino acids. CDR3 DNA: TGTGCCAGTAGTATTGGATTGACAGTTTACGAGCAGTACTTC. It encodes CASSIGLTVYEQYF.

The V call is TRBV5-6, the J call TRBJ1-6, with D possibly TRBD1 on 5 matching bases. This CDR3 region has 14 residues. CDR1 is SGHDT and CDR2 is YYEEEE in the germline V gene. V was trimmed by 1 base and J by 7 bases, leaving 9 bases between them. CDR3 bases: TGTGCCAGCAGCTTGACAGGTCCGAATTCACCCCTCCACTTT. Its protein is CASSLTGPNSPLHF.

The rearrangement joins TRBV13 to TRBJ1-1; tentative D call: TRBD1 (6 bases). This CDR3 has 17 amino acids. Germline V gives CDR1 PRHDT, CDR2 FYEKMQ (reference sequence). The ends were cut back, 5 bases at V and 3 bases at J, with 22 bases in the middle. CDR3 sequence: CASSPQQGWGLDTEAFF. The CDR3, as DNA: TGTGCCAGCAGCCCACAACAGGGTTGGGGATTGGACACTGAAGCTTTCTTT.

The chain combines TRBV6-5 with TRBJ2-5; no clear D. The CDR3 covers 14 residues. Germline V lookup: CDR1 MNHEY, CDR2 SVGAGI. Between the trimmed V and J ends, which lost 0 bases and 2 bases, there was a span of 7 bases. CDR3 in DNA: TGTGCCAGCAGTTACTCGCAGATGCAAGAGACCCAGTACTTC. Residues: CASSYSQMQETQYF.

This clone was detected only a few times. The rearrangement joins TRBV4-1 to TRBJ2-3; TRBD2 might be the D (5 bases). Germline CDR1 MGHRA, CDR2 YSYEKL. The CDR3 consists of 16 residues. V lost 4 bases and J 0 bases, leaving 14 bases between the germline ends. The CDR3 spells CASSPRYGVSTDTQYF. The CDR3 nucleotides are TGCGCCAGCAGCCCACGGTACGGGGTGAGCACAGATACGCAGTATTTT.

The CDR3 DNA reads as TGTGCCAGGACCGTGGGGACAGGGGAAACTATAGGGTGGCCCTATGGCTACACCTTC. It translates to CARTVGTGETIGWPYGYTF. The chain uses TRBV27 and TRBJ1-2; 10 nucleotides agree with TRBD1. There are 19 residues in the CDR3. V lost 9 bases and J lost 4; bases outside the gene matches: 23. Germline V CDR1 and CDR2: MNHEY, SMNVEV (reference sequence).

This chain links TRBV7-2 with TRBJ1-6; a possible D gene is TRBD1 (5 bases). Per germline, CDR1 SGHTA and CDR2 FQGNSA. Trimming stripped 1 base from V and 14 bases from J, with 12 bases between. The CDR3 is made up of 13 amino acids. CDR3 in amino acids: CASSLGGTYTLHF. The CDR3 DNA follows: TGTGCCAGCAGCTTAGGCGGGACTTACACCCTCCACTTT.

This rearrangement joins TRBV7-9 to TRBJ1-2; 9 bases map to TRBD1. This CDR3 region has 14 residues. The germline V gene has CDR1 SEHNR and CDR2 FQNEAQ (reference sequence). V lost 5 bases and J lost 7; bases outside the gene matches: 8. The CDR3 here is CASSQSGQGIGYTF. CDR3 nucleotides: TGTGCCAGCAGCCAGAGCGGACAGGGGATTGGCTACACCTTC.

This clone showed up just once. The J gene is TRBJ1-3, the V gene TRBV7-8, with D perhaps matching TRBD1 (5 bases). V was shortened by 1 base and J by 4 bases, with 11 bases between the two germline ends. This CDR3 contains 15 residues. From germline, CDR1 is SGHVS and CDR2 FQNEAQ. CDR3 residues: CASSLVVGAGNTIYF. As DNA, the CDR3 is TGTGCCAGCAGCTTAGTGGTAGGGGCCGGAAACACCATATATTTT.

This clone was seen once. The V gene is TRBV2, the J gene TRBJ1-5; weak D call: TRBD1 (5 bases). The ends were cut back, 6 bases at V and 3 bases at J, with 9 bases in the middle. The CDR3 loop spans 13 amino acids. CDR1 is SNHLY, CDR2 FYNNEI, per germline. The CDR3 sequence is CASSRELNQPQHF. In DNA form, the CDR3 reads TGTGCCAGCAGCAGGGAACTCAATCAGCCCCAGCATTTT.

The chain has TRBV5-6 and TRBJ1-2; D is possibly TRBD1 (5 bases). The CDR3 runs 14 residues. The ends were cut back, 0 bases at V and 5 bases at J, with 11 bases in the middle. Germline assignment: CDR1 SGHDT and CDR2 YYEEEE. CDR3 sequence reads: CASSLGTSPYGYTF. DNA for the CDR3: TGTGCCAGCAGCTTGGGGACATCCCCTTATGGCTACACCTTC.

The V gene is TRBV12-3 or TRBV12-4, the J gene TRBJ1-5; D gene unclear. V was shortened by 4 bases and J by 9 bases, with 10 bases between the two germline ends. The CDR3 covers 12 residues. DNA of the CDR3: TGTGCCAGCAGTTCCAAAGGGAGGCCCCAGCATTTT. This encodes CASSSKGRPQHF.

The V gene is TRBV9, the J gene TRBJ2-1, with D possibly matching TRBD2 (6 bases). This CDR3 is 15 amino acids long. V was shortened by 0 bases and J by 2 bases, with 9 bases between the two germline ends. CDR1 and CDR2 (germline): SGDLS, YYNGEE. Here the CDR3 DNA reads TGTGCCAGCAGCGTAGGACTAGGCCCCTACAATGAGCAGTTCTTC. This sequence encodes CASSVGLGPYNEQFF.

V gene TRBV6-5 combines with J gene TRBJ2-2; 7 nucleotides agree with TRBD2. Per the germline V gene, CDR1 is MNHEY and CDR2 is SVGAGI. With V trimmed by 5 bases and J by 7 bases, 4 bases remained unmatched. This CDR3 has 13 residues. The CDR3 nucleotides read TGTGCCAGCAGTAGCACTAGCGACGGGGAGCTGTTTTTT. Translating it yields CASSSTSDGELFF.

The CDR3 region is CASSETGSLYEQYF. In DNA form, the CDR3 reads TGTGCCAGCAGTGAAACAGGGTCGCTCTACGAGCAGTACTTC. The rearrangement joins TRBV6-1 to TRBJ2-7, with D possibly matching TRBD1 (6 bases). This CDR3 is built from 14 residues. V was trimmed by 2 bases and J by 3 bases, leaving 11 bases between them. The germline gives CDR1 MNHNS, CDR2 SASEGT.

The chain employs TRBV7-8 and TRBJ1-6; no clear D gene. Germline CDR1 is SGHVS and CDR2 is FQNEAQ. This CDR3 has 14 residues. V lost 5 bases to trimming and J lost 10 bases, with 15 bases between them. CDR3 amino acids: CASSEIDSQSPLHF. DNA of the CDR3: TGTGCCAGCAGCGAAATCGACTCCCAGTCACCCCTCCACTTT.

The genes are TRBV28 and TRBJ1-4, with a weak D call TRBD1 (6 bases). Germline CDR1 and CDR2: MDHEN and SYDVKM. The CDR3 is 13 amino acids. V lost 4 bases and J 11 bases, leaving 14 bases between the germline ends. CDR3 loop: CASSSHSTGKLFF. CDR3 coding DNA: TGTGCCAGCAGTTCCCACTCGACAGGCAAACTGTTTTTT. Full variable domain (missing parts from reference TRBV28 and TRBJ1-4): DVKVTQSSRYLVKRTGEKVFLECVQDMDHENMFWYRQDPGLGLRLIYFSYDVKMKEKGDIPEGYSVSREKKERFSLILESASTNQTSMYLCASSSHSTGKLFFGSGTQLSVL.

V is TRBV7-9 and J is TRBJ2-7, with D possibly being TRBD1 (6 bases). Trimming cost V 3 bases and J 2 bases, with 11 bases left between them. CDR1 SEHNR and CDR2 FQNEAQ come from the germline V gene (reference sequence). CDR3 length: 14 residues. The CDR3 coding sequence is TGTGCCAGCAGCTTCAGGGGTAGGGCCTACGAGCAGTACTTC. Translating gives CASSFRGRAYEQYF.

V gene TRBV27 combines with J gene TRBJ1-6, with TRBD1 matching 8 bases. The junction had 7 bases not matched to a gene; V was cut back by 5 bases and J by 13 bases. Germline assignment: CDR1 MNHEY and CDR2 SMNVEV (reference sequence). CDR3 size: 13 residues. In DNA, the CDR3 is TGTGCCAGCAGTCCCACAGGGGGAGGTCCCCTCCACTTT. This sequence encodes CASSPTGGGPLHF.

The rearrangement joins TRBV7-3 to TRBJ2-5; 7 bases line up with TRBD1. The CDR3 totals 15 residues. Germline CDR1 is SGHTA and CDR2 is FQGTGA. The trim removed 2 bases at V and 5 bases at J, leaving 8 bases unmatched. CDR3 in DNA: TGTGCCAGCAGCTTACTGGGACAGCCGGGCGAGACCCAGTACTTC. Protein product: CASSLLGQPGETQYF.

This clone came up a few times. The chain combines TRBV5-1 with TRBJ2-1, with TRBD2 as a possible D gene (5 bases). Trimming removed 0 bases from V and 4 bases from J, with 11 bases in between. The CDR3 is 15 residues long. Per germline, CDR1 SGHRS and CDR2 YFSETQ. The CDR3 DNA is TGCGCCAGCAGCTTGGGGGCTAGCAGGTACAATGAGCAGTTCTTC. It is translated as CASSLGASRYNEQFF.

V is TRBV2 and J is TRBJ1-1, with D tentatively TRBD1 (6 bases). The CDR3 extends over 12 amino acids. Germline CDR1 reads SNHLY; CDR2 reads FYNNEI. Trimming stripped 4 bases from V and 4 bases from J, with 7 bases between. CDR3 bases: TGTGCCAGCAGTGGGGGGCTCACTGAAGCTTTCTTT. It specifies CASSGGLTEAFF.

This chain's CDR3 is CASSLGTSGGTETQYF. The CDR3 nucleotides are TGTGCCAGCAGCTTGGGGACTAGCGGGGGGACAGAGACCCAGTACTTC. The chain employs TRBV5-4 and TRBJ2-5; 14 nucleotides line up with TRBD2. With 0 bases clipped from V and 4 bases from J, the junction kept 2 bases outside the gene matches. Germline-derived CDR1 and CDR2 are SGHNT and YYREEE (reference sequence). This CDR3 has 16 residues.